This entry features one TCR beta chain sequence. The data derive from a study of blood T cell repertoires in COVID-19. Cohorts were assigned according to the clinical history that participants reported. The repertoire was sequenced with immunoSEQ multiplex PCR; TCRdb's copy has only in-frame clones and lacks some. The sample yields 200,000 to 250,000 clones, approximately 85% seen once. CDR1 is SQVTM and CDR2 is ANQGSEA in the germline V gene. V was cut by 6 bases and J by 4 bases, with 15 bases left in between. CDR3 length: 13 residues. The sample was PBMCs or T cells enriched from blood (not recorded which). The chain is built from TRBV29-1 and TRBJ1-2, with D possibly being TRBD1 (5 bases). The TCR was taken from a woman between 50 and 59 years old with acute COVID-19. CDR3 protein: CSVGHMGSYGYTF. CDR3 nucleotides: TGCAGCGTCGGACATATGGGCTCCTATGGCTACACCTTC.